Shown below are 31 T cell receptor beta chains from a single sample sequenced in a study of response to subunit inactivated influenza vaccine. TCRdb reprocessed the RT-PCR reads via MiXCR and lists one record per CDR3 protein. The sample has approximately 530,000 distinct CDR3 sequences, approximately 7.7% seen once. The sample was PBMCs from blood, taken about 24 months after vaccination. All receptors derive from a man in his fifties or sixties who received an inactivated influenza vaccine.

This clonotype has a count of ten or more. The chain joins TRBV10-2 to TRBJ2-3; tentative D call: TRBD2 (5 bases). The CDR3 loop spans 16 amino acids. V lost 6 bases to trimming and J lost 0 bases, with 16 bases between them. Per germline, CDR1 WSHSY and CDR2 SAAADI. CDR3 protein: CASREAVIDSTDTQYF. The CDR3 nucleotides read TGCGCCAGCAGGGAAGCGGTGATTGATAGCACAGATACGCAGTATTTT.

This clonotype was recorded at least ten times. V usage is TRBV12-3 or TRBV12-4 and J usage is TRBJ2-2; possibly TRBD2 for D (6 bases). V dropped 2 bases and J dropped 4 bases, with 8 bases sitting between them. The CDR3 contains 14 residues. This CDR3 is CASSLLRGTGELFF. The DNA for the CDR3 is TGTGCCAGCAGTTTATTGCGGGGCACCGGGGAGCTGTTTTTT.

This chain uses TRBV7-2 with TRBJ2-7; 10 nucleotides line up with TRBD2. J lost 3 bases, V lost 8 bases, and 4 bases had no gene match. CDR3 length: 13 amino acids. Germline V lookup: CDR1 SGHTA, CDR2 FQGNSA. In nucleotides, the CDR3 is TGTGCCAGCGAACTAGCGGGATTCTACGAGCAGTACTTC. Translation gives CASELAGFYEQYF. Full variable domain (remainder filled in from reference TRBV7-2 and TRBJ2-7): GAGVSQSPSNKVTEKGKDVELRCDPISGHTALYWYRQSLGQGLEFLIYFQGNSAPDKSGLPSDRFSAERTGGSVSTLTIQRTQQEDSAVYLCASELAGFYEQYFGPGTRLTVT.

The rearrangement joins TRBV12-3 or TRBV12-4 to TRBJ2-5; no reliable D call. The CDR3 is 13 amino acids. V lost 3 bases to trimming and J lost 5 bases, with 10 bases between them. CDR3 region: CASSLLGSETQYF. In DNA form, the CDR3 reads TGTGCCAGCAGTTTGTTGGGGTCGGAGACCCAGTACTTC.

At least ten counts were recorded for this clonotype. The chain uses TRBV16 and TRBJ2-4; perhaps TRBD1 as D (6 bases). Germline V gene data show CDR1 as KGHSY and CDR2 as FQNENV. V was pared by 6 bases and J by 0 bases, with 18 bases between. The CDR3 sequence is 17 residues long. Written as DNA, the CDR3 is TGTGCCAGCAGTGTCAATCTTCAGGGGATAGCCAAAAACATTCAGTACTTC. Amino acid sequence: CASSVNLQGIAKNIQYF.

This clonotype was detected many times. The chain links TRBV20-1 to TRBJ1-1; D is uncertain. CDR1 is DFQATT and CDR2 is SNEGSKA in the germline V gene (reference sequence). The CDR3 spans 13 residues. Trimming took off 4 bases at V and 3 bases at J, with 12 bases between the two ends. The CDR3 sequence: CSATHWRHTEAFF. The DNA of the CDR3 is TGCAGTGCTACCCATTGGAGGCACACTGAAGCTTTCTTT.

Ten or more counts support this clonotype. The genes are TRBV4-3 and TRBJ2-1, with 9 bases matching TRBD2. The germline V gene encodes CDR1 LGHNA and CDR2 YSLEER. V lost 0 bases to trimming and J lost 2 bases; unmatched junction nucleotides: 11. The CDR3 consists of 19 residues. The CDR3 is CASSQEGVSRGGAYNEQFF. For the CDR3, the DNA is TGCGCCAGCAGCCAAGAAGGGGTGTCGCGGGGGGGCGCCTACAATGAGCAGTTCTTC.

This clonotype was detected a few times. The CDR3 DNA reads TGCGCCAGCAGCTTTTTAAACGGCGAGACCCAGTACTTC. Translating it yields CASSFLNGETQYF. This chain uses TRBV5-1 with TRBJ2-5; D uncertain. Germline loops: CDR1 SGHRS, CDR2 YFSETQ. This CDR3 region has 13 residues. The V gene lost 2 bases and the J gene lost 5 bases, with 10 bases spanning the gap.

This clonotype was picked up a small number of times. V is TRBV20-1 and J is TRBJ1-1; the D is unclear. The germline V gene has CDR1 DFQATT and CDR2 SNEGSKA (reference sequence). V was clipped by 3 bases and J by 10 bases, with 15 bases between them. The CDR3 length is 12 residues. This CDR3 is CSARDRVWGAFF. The CDR3 bases are TGCAGTGCTAGGGACCGCGTTTGGGGAGCTTTCTTT.

This clonotype was recorded a few times. The chain links TRBV9 to TRBJ2-3; D possibly corresponds to TRBD2 (6 bases). CDR3 size: 17 residues. Germline lookup yields CDR1 SGDLS and CDR2 YYNGEE. V was clipped by 1 base and J by 0 bases, with 15 bases between them. Here the CDR3 DNA reads TGTGCCAGCAGCGTACAAGATTTAGCGGCTAGCACAGATACGCAGTATTTT. Its translation is CASSVQDLAASTDTQYF.

This clonotype was detected many times. The rearrangement joins TRBV12-3 or TRBV12-4 to TRBJ2-5; 8 nucleotides line up with TRBD1. The CDR3 contains 16 residues. The trim removed 4 bases at V and 7 bases at J, leaving 14 bases unmatched. The DNA of the CDR3 is TGTGCCAGCAGTTCTTATCTTGGACAGGGCTCAGGGACCCAGTACTTC. Protein: CASSSYLGQGSGTQYF.

This clonotype was detected only a few times. The chain combines TRBV7-2 with TRBJ2-5; 13 bases line up with TRBD2. This CDR3 comprises 16 residues. The junction had 5 bases not matched to a gene; V was cut back by 3 bases and J by 4 bases. Germline V gene sequence: CDR1 SGHTA, CDR2 FQGNSA. CDR3 in amino acids: CASSFSGLAGVETQYF. CDR3 in DNA: TGTGCCAGCAGCTTTTCAGGACTAGCGGGAGTAGAGACCCAGTACTTC.

J is TRBJ1-4 and V is TRBV4-2, with D perhaps TRBD1 (5 bases). The CDR3 runs to 16 residues. Germline loops: CDR1 LGHNA, CDR2 YNFKEQ. V dropped 0 bases and J dropped 5 bases, with 13 bases sitting between them. DNA for the CDR3: TGTGCCAGCAGCCAAGAACCGAAGGGGTCAAATGAAAAACTGTTTTTT. As protein: CASSQEPKGSNEKLFF.

This clonotype has ten or more counts. J is TRBJ2-1 and V is TRBV4-1; TRBD1 or TRBD2 may be the D gene (5 bases each). Trimming shortened V by 4 bases and J by 1 base, and 14 bases separated the two germline ends. Germline loops: CDR1 MGHRA, CDR2 YSYEKL. This CDR3 comprises 16 residues. CDR3 residues: CASSPTRGRSYNEQFF. The CDR3 DNA reads TGCGCCAGCAGCCCAACTAGGGGTAGGTCCTACAATGAGCAGTTCTTC.

V and J are TRBV7-9 and TRBJ2-7, with D unclear. V was pared by 5 bases and J by 5 bases, with 19 bases between. The CDR3 covers 15 residues. Germline values: CDR1 SEHNR, CDR2 FQNEAQ (reference sequence). The CDR3, as DNA: TGTGCCAGCAGCCGTGGTCGGCTTTTCAGCCACGAGCAGTACTTC. Its translation: CASSRGRLFSHEQYF.

This clonotype was counted between two and nine times. The chain is built from TRBV6-5 and TRBJ1-6; D uncertain. Trimming took 2 bases from V and 0 from J, leaving 8 bases between them. CDR3 size: 16 residues. Germline CDR1 MNHEY, CDR2 SVGAGI. The CDR3 coding sequence is TGTGCCAGCAGTTACGGTCAGAGCTCCTATAATTCACCCCTCCACTTT. Translating it yields CASSYGQSSYNSPLHF.

This clonotype was counted a few times. The chain combines TRBV18 with TRBJ2-5; D remains unclear. Germline CDR1 reads KGHSH; CDR2 reads LQKENI. V lost 2 bases and J 6 bases, leaving 7 bases between the germline ends. This CDR3 has 12 amino acids. The CDR3 nucleotides read TGTGCCAGCTCACCAGGAAGCAAGACCCAGTACTTC. Its translation is CASSPGSKTQYF. Full variable domain (missing parts from reference TRBV18 and TRBJ2-5): NAGVMQNPRHLVRRRGQEARLRCSPMKGHSHVYWYRQLPEEGLKFMVYLQKENIIDESGMPKERFSAEFPKEGPSILRIQQVVRGDSAAYFCASSPGSKTQYFGPGTRLLVL.

This clonotype has at least ten counts. The V gene is TRBV11-2, the J gene TRBJ2-2; D ambiguous. Germline CDR1 SGHAT, CDR2 FQNNGV. V was trimmed by 5 bases and J by 3 bases, leaving 4 bases between them. The CDR3 covers 12 residues. The DNA for the CDR3 is TGTGCCAGCAGCGACCACACCGGGGAGCTGTTTTTT. Translating it yields CASSDHTGELFF.

This clonotype has only a few counts. The chain combines TRBV10-3 with TRBJ1-6; 11 bases align to TRBD1. The CDR3 runs to 17 residues. Germline CDR1 ENHRY, CDR2 SYGVKD. Losses at the gene ends were 9 bases for V and 5 bases for J; bases not matched to a gene: 12. CDR3 residues: CAIASGTGGGNNSPLHF. In DNA, the CDR3 is TGTGCCATTGCTTCCGGGACAGGGGGAGGAAATAATTCACCCCTCCACTTT.

A remark on this clonotype: Sequence at one end of the junction differs from germline and may be a read error. The rearrangement joins TRBV4-3 to TRBJ2-5, with D maybe TRBD2 (5 bases). In germline, CDR1 is LGHNA, CDR2 YSLEER. The CDR3 covers 13 residues. CDR3 DNA: TGCCCCAGCGGCCCCACGGACCAAGAGACCCAGTACTTC. Its translation: CPSGPTDQETQYF.

This clonotype appeared many times. This chain uses TRBV28 with TRBJ1-2, with D possibly being TRBD1 (6 bases). CDR1 and CDR2 from the germline V gene are MDHEN and SYDVKM. V lost 3 bases, J lost 4 bases, and 9 bases lay in between. This CDR3 spans 13 amino acids. This CDR3 reads CASSFGGGYGYTF. In DNA, the CDR3 is TGTGCCAGCAGTTTTGGGGGCGGCTATGGCTACACCTTC.

Remarks on this clonotype: A junction end diverges from the germline sequence, so it may reflect a read error. The V and J genes are TRBV20-1 and TRBJ2-7; the match to TRBD2 covers 7 bases. The V gene's germline CDR1 is DFQATT and CDR2 SNEGSKA (reference sequence). The CDR3 contains 12 residues. CDR3 nucleotide sequence: TGCAGTCCTAGCGGACTCTCCTACGAGCAGTACTTC. Translating it yields CSPSGLSYEQYF.

This clonotype was counted between two and nine times. V usage is TRBV6-5 and J usage is TRBJ2-3; a possible D gene is TRBD2 (6 bases). Trimming pared 2 bases from V and 0 bases from J, leaving 9 bases between. This CDR3 is 15 amino acids long. The V gene's germline CDR1 is MNHEY and CDR2 SVGAGI. CDR3 in amino acids: CASSYGGSSTDTQYF. CDR3 nucleotides: TGTGCCAGCAGTTACGGAGGGAGTAGCACAGATACGCAGTATTTT.

This clonotype came up a few times. The chain is built from TRBV9 and TRBJ2-7, with D perhaps given as TRBD1 or TRBD2 (5 bases each). CDR3 length equals 15 residues. Germline loops: CDR1 SGDLS, CDR2 YYNGEE. Trimming left V 0 bases short and J 2 bases short, with 12 bases between. The CDR3 sequence is CASSVGSGPTYEQYF. The CDR3 coding sequence is TGTGCCAGCAGCGTAGGTTCGGGACCTACCTACGAGCAGTACTTC.

The rearrangement uses TRBV10-2 and TRBJ2-5; TRBD2 matches 10 bases. The CDR3 runs 15 residues. J lost 1 base, V lost 7 bases, and 6 bases had no gene match. CDR1 and CDR2 from the germline V gene are WSHSY and SAAADI. The CDR3 sequence is CASTDSGRAQETQYF. The DNA for the CDR3 is TGCGCCAGCACCGACAGCGGGAGGGCCCAAGAGACCCAGTACTTC.

This clonotype was detected a few times. The V and J genes are TRBV9 and TRBJ2-7; D is perhaps TRBD2 (6 bases). The CDR3 has 17 residues. Germline V gives CDR1 SGDLS, CDR2 YYNGEE. Trimming took off 3 bases at V and 3 bases at J, with 22 bases between the two ends. The CDR3 region is CASSGPIRVGGGYEQYF. Written as DNA, the CDR3 is TGTGCCAGCAGCGGACCCATCCGCGTGGGAGGAGGCTACGAGCAGTACTTC.

Details on this clonotype: The junction does not match germline at one end; this may be a read error. This chain joins TRBV3-1 and TRBJ2-1; TRBD2 is a possible D gene (5 bases). Germline V gives CDR1 LGHDT, CDR2 YNNKEL (reference sequence). CDR3 length equals 17 residues. CDR3 sequence reads: CASCQEKWRRENNEQFF. The CDR3 DNA sequence: TGTGCCAGCTGCCAAGAGAAGTGGAGACGGGAAAACAATGAGCAGTTCTTC.

Only a few counts were recorded for this clonotype. The rearrangement uses TRBV12-3 or TRBV12-4 and TRBJ2-5; D gene unclear. This CDR3 region has 12 residues. Between the trimmed V and J ends, which lost 5 bases and 5 bases, there was a span of 9 bases. CDR3 nucleotide sequence: TGTGCCAGCAGTCTTAAGTTGGAGACCCAGTACTTC. Translation gives CASSLKLETQYF.

This clonotype was counted at least ten times. This chain links TRBV3-1 with TRBJ2-1, with 12 bases lining up with TRBD2. The ends lost 0 bases at V and 6 bases at J; junction bases unmatched: 3. This CDR3 has 16 amino acids. The V gene's germline CDR1 is LGHDT and CDR2 YNNKEL (reference sequence). The CDR3 DNA follows: TGTGCCAGCAGCCAAGATCTAGCGGGAGGGTTCAATGAGCAGTTCTTC. Protein: CASSQDLAGGFNEQFF.

This clonotype has a handful of counts. This sequence joins TRBV20-1 and TRBJ2-5; D is unresolved. V lost 3 bases, J lost 3 bases, and 11 bases lay in between. This CDR3 is built from 13 residues. In germline, CDR1 is DFQATT, CDR2 SNEGSKA (reference sequence). The CDR3 coding sequence is TGCAGTGCTAGTAGGGCTAGTAAAGAGACCCAGTACTTC. Amino acids: CSASRASKETQYF.

This clonotype was seen a few times. This chain links TRBV12-3 or TRBV12-4 with TRBJ2-7; D is unresolved. The germline V and J ends were trimmed by 1 base and 5 bases, with 6 bases remaining between them. The CDR3 loop spans 12 amino acids. CDR3 residues: CASSLEPDEQYF. CDR3 sequence (DNA): TGTGCCAGCAGTTTAGAACCGGACGAGCAGTACTTC.